This T cell receptor beta chain was documented in a study of T cell changes during pregnancy in multiple sclerosis (dated by TCRdb to about 2019). Background for the entire study: Changes in the T cell repertoire over the course of pregnancy were examined in this study in women with multiple sclerosis.

Library generation was performed with the immunoSEQ multiplex PCR assay. This is the immuneACCESS table as TCRdb keeps it, with only in-frame sequences that have V and J called. A part of the clones is gone; compared with another copy, unresolved V genes explain less than half, and the rest is unexplained. The sample has over 45,000 clones on record, around 89% of them singletons. Approximately 1.8% of the sample is held by the ten biggest clonotypes. As regards this clone: The antigen it recognizes is unknown. There are no base qualities to consult, and no much larger clone falls within one base.

The sample in question was peripheral blood, obtained after pregnancy. This receptor was obtained from a female donor with multiple sclerosis, enrolled in a pregnancy study.

The DNA reads as follows: TGTGCCAGCAGTGAAGGTACAGGGCTACAGCCCCAGCATTTT. It specifies CASSEGTGLQPQHF. This sequence uses TRBV6-1 and TRBJ1-5; possibly the D gene is TRBD1, per 6 matching bases. The V end loses 1 base and the J end loses 7 bases, and a stretch of 11 bases separates them. The CDR3 has 14 amino acids, counting the end cysteine and phenylalanine. Only the CDR3 portion is preserved as DNA: 42 bases, with reading frame beginning at the first base. Reading the germline V gene gives CDR1 MNHNS and CDR2 SASEGT.